These T cell receptor beta chains were read from a single sample in a study of cytomegalovirus exposure and HLA in healthy donors. Repertoires were generated with immunoSEQ multiplex PCR, while TCRdb's copy carries only in-frame clones and drops some. This sample has around 150,000 clones, with 60% to 85% found just once. The source material was PBMCs. These receptors all stem from a man aged 18 to 35 in good health and CMV-seronegative. Each CDR3 is given with its conserved first and last residue. D genes are given only for firm matches. Some rows mark clone size as missing; the rest say once, few, many or name a class of expanded clone.

>TRBV11-3|TRBD1|TRBJ2-5|NA
TGTGCCAGCAGCTTACTAGGACAGGGGGCGAAGGAGACCCAGTACTTC
CASSLLGQGAKETQYF
>TRBV30|TRBD2|TRBJ2-6|NA
TGTGCCTGGAGTTGGGGTAGCGGGTCCGGGGCCAACGTCCTGACTTTC
CAWSWGSGSGANVLTF
>TRBV6-5|TRBD1|TRBJ2-1|NA
TGTGCCAGCAGTTACGGGACAGGGGGCTACAATGAGCAGTTCTTC
CASSYGTGGYNEQFF
>TRBV7-8|NA|TRBJ1-1|NA
TGTGCCAGCAGCTTAGTAGTCACCAGCGGGACTGAAGCTTTCTTT
CASSLVVTSGTEAFF
>TRBV19|NA|TRBJ1-1|NA
TGTGCCAGTAGTTTCTCATTGGACAATTGGAACACTGAAGCTTTCTTT
CASSFSLDNWNTEAFF
>TRBV25-1|TRBD2|TRBJ2-1|few
TGTGCCAGCAGTCGACTAGCGGGACTAAATGAGCAGTTCTTC
CASSRLAGLNEQFF
>TRBV19|NA|TRBJ1-1|NA
TGTGCCAGTAGTATTAGTAGCGGATTTGGGAACACTGAAGCTTTCTTT
CASSISSGFGNTEAFF
>TRBV14|NA|TRBJ2-1|NA
TGTGCCAGCAGCCAAGATGGGCAGTATGGAGAGCAGTTCTTC
CASSQDGQYGEQFF
>TRBV29-1|NA|TRBJ2-3|once
TGCAGCGTTGCCCTAGTGACGGCAGATACGCAGTATTTT
CSVALVTADTQYF
>TRBV2|NA|TRBJ2-1|few
TGTGCCAGCAGGGCCGACAGCTCCTACAATGAGCAGTTCTTC
CASRADSSYNEQFF
>TRBV11-2|TRBD2|TRBJ2-7|NA
TGTGCCAGCAGCTTAGAAGGATTAGCGGGAGTGTGGGAGCAGTACTTC
CASSLEGLAGVWEQYF
>TRBV5-1|TRBD1|TRBJ1-3|NA
TGCGCCAGCAGCTTGACAGGGGGCTCTGGAAACACCATATATTTT
CASSLTGGSGNTIYF
>TRBV5-6|NA|TRBJ1-2|NA
TGTGCCAGCAACCTAGAAGGGGGGGCATACTATGGTTACACCTTC
CASNLEGGAYYGYTF
>TRBV7-9|NA|TRBJ2-1|few
TGTGCCAGCAGCCCTTCCGGGGGACGGGGAGGTGAGCAGTTCTTC
CASSPSGGRGGEQFF
>TRBV14|NA|TRBJ2-1|NA
TGTGCCAGCAGCCTATTTCGGGACCCCAGGGGGGATGAGCAGTTCTTC
CASSLFRDPRGDEQFF
>TRBV2|NA|TRBJ2-3|NA
TGTGCCAGCAGCCCCCCCCTGGCGGGCCCCCCAGATACGCAGTATTTT
CASSPPLAGPPDTQYF
>TRBV27|TRBD2|TRBJ2-5|NA
TGTGCCAGCAGTTCCCTAGCGGGAGCGGGGGAGACCCAGTACTTC
CASSSLAGAGETQYF
>TRBV6-5|TRBD1|TRBJ1-5|NA
TGTGCCAGCAGCCGAGACAGGGCTCAGCCCCAGCATTTT
CASSRDRAQPQHF
>TRBV27|NA|TRBJ2-5|few
TGTGCCAGCAGTTTTCGTCAGAATGAGTACTTC
CASSFRQNEYF
>TRBV11-2|NA|TRBJ2-6|NA
TGTGCCAGCAGCTCACCAGGGGCTGGGGCCAACGTCCTGACTTTC
CASSSPGAGANVLTF
>TRBV28|TRBD2|TRBJ2-7|NA
TGTGCCAGCAGTTTGTCCGGGAGGAGCTCCTACGAGCAGTACTTC
CASSLSGRSSYEQYF
>TRBV5-4|NA|TRBJ2-5|NA
TGTGCCAGCTCCCCCTGGGGGCTCCAAGAGACCCAGTACTTC
CASSPWGLQETQYF
>TRBV30|NA|TRBJ2-7|NA
TGTGCCTGGGCGGGACCGAGCCTCTCCTACGAGCAGTACTTC
CAWAGPSLSYEQYF
>TRBV7-2|TRBD2|TRBJ2-5|NA
TGTGCCAGCAGCATAGCGGGAGGACAAGAGACCCAGTACTTC
CASSIAGGQETQYF
>TRBV9|TRBD1|TRBJ2-5|once
TGTGCCAGCAGCGTAACAGGGGGTGGACGGCAAGAGACCCAGTACTTC
CASSVTGGGRQETQYF
>TRBV15|TRBD1|TRBJ1-5|NA
TGTGCCACCAGCTTTGAACCGGGACAGGGGAATCAGCCCCAGCATTTT
CATSFEPGQGNQPQHF
>TRBV4-1|NA|TRBJ2-7|NA
TGCGCCAGCAGCCCGGGGGTCTCCTACGAGCAGTACTTC
CASSPGVSYEQYF
>TRBV11-2|NA|TRBJ1-1|NA
TGTGCCAGCAGCTTAGACGTACAGAACTCGAACACTGAAGCTTTCTTT
CASSLDVQNSNTEAFF
>TRBV5-1|NA|TRBJ2-2|once
TGCGCCAGCAGCTTCCTAGGGGGCACCGGGGAGCTGTTTTTT
CASSFLGGTGELFF
>TRBV25-1|TRBD1|TRBJ1-2|NA
TGTGCCAGCAGTGCACGTCAGGGGGGCGGTTCCTATGGCTACACCTTC
CASSARQGGGSYGYTF
>TRBV6-1|TRBD2|TRBJ2-5|NA
TGTGCCAGCAGTGAAGCTCCGGTGGCTAGCGGGAGCCAAGAGACCCAGTACTTC
CASSEAPVASGSQETQYF
>TRBV28|NA|TRBJ1-2|NA
TGTGCCAGCAGGAGTCAGGGCAGGGTAGGTGGCTACACCTTC
CASRSQGRVGGYTF
>TRBV9|NA|TRBJ1-3|NA
TGTGCCAGCAGCGTAGCTACCGGAAACACCATATATTTT
CASSVATGNTIYF
>TRBV28|TRBD2|TRBJ2-3|NA
TGTGCCAGCCACGTTGAGCGGGACACAGATACGCAGTATTTT
CASHVERDTDTQYF
>TRBV5-1|NA|TRBJ1-2|NA
TGCGCCAGCAGCCTAGACAGGTCCTATGGCTACACCTTC
CASSLDRSYGYTF
>TRBV11-3|NA|TRBJ2-7|NA
TGTGCCAGCAGCTTCGGTGGCGGCGCCCCTGACGAGCAGTACTTC
CASSFGGGAPDEQYF